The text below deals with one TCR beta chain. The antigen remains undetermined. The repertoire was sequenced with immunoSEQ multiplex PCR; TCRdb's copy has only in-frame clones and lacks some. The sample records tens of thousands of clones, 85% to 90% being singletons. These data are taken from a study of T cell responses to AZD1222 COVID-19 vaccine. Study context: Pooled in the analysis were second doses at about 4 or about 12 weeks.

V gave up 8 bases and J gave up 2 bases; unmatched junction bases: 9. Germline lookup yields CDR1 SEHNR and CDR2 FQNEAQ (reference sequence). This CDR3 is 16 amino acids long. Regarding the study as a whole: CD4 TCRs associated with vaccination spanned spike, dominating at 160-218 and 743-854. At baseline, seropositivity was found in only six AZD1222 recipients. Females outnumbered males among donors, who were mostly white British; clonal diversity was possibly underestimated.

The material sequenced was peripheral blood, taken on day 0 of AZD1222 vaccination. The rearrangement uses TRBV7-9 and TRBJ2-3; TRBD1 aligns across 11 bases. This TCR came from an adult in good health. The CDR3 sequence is CASGGGQGASTDTQYF. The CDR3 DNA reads TGTGCCAGCGGCGGAGGACAGGGGGCCTCCACAGATACGCAGTATTTT.